Below, 23 T cell receptor beta chains from the same sample are listed, as sequenced in a study of blood T cell repertoires in COVID-19. Sequenced by immunoSEQ multiplex PCR; TCRdb stores in-frame clones only, minus some. In the table there are 110,000 to 150,000 clones, around 79% of which are singletons. The sample taken for sequencing was peripheral blood. All receptors derive from a woman in her 70s with COVID-19, enrolled during active disease.

The chain is built from TRBV15 and TRBJ1-1, with D possibly matching TRBD1 (6 bases). Trimming stripped 0 bases from V and 4 bases from J, with 9 bases between. Germline values: CDR1 LNHNV, CDR2 YYDKDF (reference sequence). This CDR3 contains 14 residues. The CDR3 loop is CATSRDRGGTEAFF. For the CDR3, the DNA is TGTGCCACCAGCAGAGATAGGGGGGGCACTGAAGCTTTCTTT.

The V gene is TRBV30, the J gene TRBJ2-3; TRBD2 matches 16 bases. Looked up from germline, CDR1 is GTSNPN and CDR2 is SVGIG (reference sequence). This CDR3 comprises 17 residues. Trimming took 5 bases from V and 1 from J; bases not matched to a gene: 6. Here the CDR3 reads CAWDGTSGGARTDTQYF. CDR3 sequence (DNA): TGTGCCTGGGATGGGACTAGCGGGGGGGCACGCACAGATACGCAGTATTTT.

This rearrangement joins TRBV6-5 to TRBJ2-5; D perhaps matches TRBD1 (6 bases). V lost 6 bases and J 4 bases, leaving 9 bases between the germline ends. The germline V gene has CDR1 MNHEY and CDR2 SVGAGI. The CDR3 runs 12 residues. In DNA form, the CDR3 reads TGTGCCAGCAGGGGGGCCGCAGAGACCCAGTACTTC. The encoded protein is CASRGAAETQYF.

The CDR3 loop is CASTTQGSYEQYF. The CDR3 DNA reads as TGTGCCAGCACCACACAGGGCTCCTACGAGCAGTACTTC. The chain uses TRBV6-6 and TRBJ2-7, with D perhaps TRBD1 (6 bases). Looked up from germline, CDR1 is MNHNY and CDR2 is SVGAGI (reference sequence). The length of the CDR3 is 13 residues. V was shortened by 7 bases and J by 0 bases, with 10 bases between the two germline ends.

This clone was seen a handful of times. This chain connects TRBV6-1 to TRBJ2-3; 10 nucleotides align to TRBD2. The J segment lost 4 bases and the V segment lost 2 bases, leaving 6 bases of the junction unmatched. This CDR3 contains 16 residues. CDR1 MNHNS and CDR2 SASEGT come from the germline V gene. The CDR3 DNA sequence: TGTGCCAGCAGTGAATCGAGCGGGGGGGCCCCAGATACGCAGTATTTT. Translated, it gives CASSESSGGAPDTQYF.

This chain links TRBV3-1 (or the pseudogene TRBV3-2) with TRBJ1-6; D unresolved. The V end lost 2 bases, the J end lost 10 bases, and 6 bases lay between the germline ends. Germline V CDR1 and CDR2: LGHDT, YNNKEL (reference sequence). This CDR3 is 12 amino acids long. The CDR3 sequence is CASSQRGSPLHF. CDR3 coding DNA: TGTGCCAGCAGCCAAAGAGGGTCACCCCTCCACTTT.

This clone was detected a few times. The chain combines TRBV19 with TRBJ1-3; weak D call: TRBD1 (5 bases). Germline V lookup: CDR1 LNHDA, CDR2 SQIVND (reference sequence). The CDR3 consists of 13 residues. Deletions cut 6 bases from V and 7 bases from J, with 13 bases between. CDR3 DNA: TGTGCCAGTAGCGAAGGGGTGAAGAACACCATATATTTT. Its protein product is CASSEGVKNTIYF. The whole variable domain, filled in from reference TRBV19 and TRBJ1-3, reads DGGITQSPKYLFRKEGQNVTLSCEQNLNHDAMYWYRQDPGQGLRLIYYSQIVNDFQKGDIAEGYSVSREKKESFPLTVTSAQKNPTAFYLCASSEGVKNTIYFGEGSWLTVV.

The chain is built from TRBV7-2 and TRBJ2-4, with D unresolved. V was trimmed by 0 bases and J by 9 bases, leaving 12 bases between them. The CDR3 contains 14 residues. Germline CDR1 and CDR2: SGHTA and FQGNSA. This CDR3 is CASSLADSRGIQYF. The CDR3 bases are TGTGCCAGCAGCTTAGCGGATTCTAGAGGCATTCAGTACTTC.

This chain joins TRBV4-1 and TRBJ1-3, with 7 bases that match TRBD1. The CDR3 sequence is 16 residues long. The J segment lost 0 bases and the V segment lost 1 base, leaving 3 bases of the junction unmatched. Germline V lookup: CDR1 MGHRA, CDR2 YSYEKL. The CDR3 spells CASSQVWDSSGNTIYF. DNA for the CDR3: TGCGCCAGCAGCCAAGTGTGGGACAGCTCTGGAAACACCATATATTTT.

This chain uses TRBV4-1 with TRBJ2-6; D might be TRBD1 (7 bases). This CDR3 comprises 20 residues. In germline, CDR1 is MGHRA, CDR2 YSYEKL. V shed 0 bases and J shed 4 bases, with 22 bases lying between them. The CDR3 DNA sequence: TGCGCCAGCAGCCAAGATATTCGGACAGGCCGGGGGACGGGGGCCAACGTCCTGACTTTC. This codes for CASSQDIRTGRGTGANVLTF.

The rearrangement uses TRBV27 and TRBJ2-5; TRBD1 agrees at 9 bases. The CDR3 runs to 14 residues. Germline V CDR1 and CDR2: MNHEY, SMNVEV (reference sequence). The trim removed 7 bases at V and 4 bases at J, leaving 7 bases unmatched. The CDR3 DNA reads as TGTGCCAGCACCAGGACAGGGGAGGGAGAGACCCAGTACTTC. Its translation: CASTRTGEGETQYF.

This chain links TRBV3-1 (or the pseudogene TRBV3-2) with TRBJ1-3; TRBD1 is a possible D gene (5 bases). Germline CDR1 and CDR2: LGHDT and YNNKEL (reference sequence). Trimming left V 1 base short and J 6 bases short, with 16 bases between. This CDR3 contains 16 residues. CDR3 sequence: CASSQVARAVENTIYF. The CDR3 DNA sequence: TGTGCCAGCAGCCAAGTAGCCAGGGCAGTAGAAAACACCATATATTTT.

V gene TRBV27 combines with J gene TRBJ1-3; TRBD1 is a possible D gene (5 bases). Trimming left V 9 bases short and J 7 bases short, with 13 bases between. The CDR3 extends over 12 amino acids. Germline V lookup: CDR1 MNHEY, CDR2 SMNVEV (reference sequence). CDR3 protein: CASRGRANTIYF. CDR3 nucleotides: TGTGCCAGTAGGGGCAGGGCTAACACCATATATTTT.

V usage is TRBV11-2 and J usage is TRBJ2-5, with a possible D match to TRBD2 (7 bases). The CDR3 spans 14 residues. V was trimmed by 6 bases and J by 2 bases, leaving 13 bases between them. The germline gives CDR1 SGHAT, CDR2 FQNNGV. CDR3 sequence reads: CASRNRGGQETQYF. The CDR3 coding sequence is TGTGCCAGCAGAAATAGGGGGGGGCAAGAGACCCAGTACTTC. The entire variable domain, with the rest obtained from reference TRBV11-2 and TRBJ2-5, is as follows: EAGVAQSPRYKIIEKRQSVAFWCNPISGHATLYWYQQILGQGPKLLIQFQNNGVVDDSQLPKDRFSAERLKGVDSTLKIQPAKLEDSAVYLCASRNRGGQETQYFGPGTRLLVL.

In its sample, this clone was seen once. This chain joins TRBV27 and TRBJ2-1; the D gene is possibly TRBD1 (5 bases). The ends were cut back, 8 bases at V and 5 bases at J, with 16 bases in the middle. The CDR3 extends over 14 amino acids. Germline values: CDR1 MNHEY, CDR2 SMNVEV (reference sequence). The CDR3 is CASSKGPPHNEQFF. CDR3 in DNA: TGTGCCAGCTCCAAGGGGCCCCCCCACAATGAGCAGTTCTTC.

The chain couples TRBV18 to TRBJ2-7; 7 bases fit TRBD2. Germline CDR1 and CDR2: KGHSH and LQKENI. The CDR3 totals 13 residues. Trimming cost V 4 bases and J 5 bases; bases outside gene matches: 5. CDR3 coding DNA: TGTGCCAGCTCACGGGCGGGGGAAAACGAGCAGTACTTC. It specifies CASSRAGENEQYF.

This clone was detected once. J is TRBJ1-1 and V is TRBV25-1; D is undetermined. CDR1 and CDR2 from the germline V gene are MGHDK and SYGVNS. Between the trimmed V and J ends, which lost 7 bases and 0 bases, there was a span of 12 bases. CDR3 length: 14 amino acids. CDR3 sequence (DNA): TGTGCCAGCACTGCCTCCGGGGTGAACACTGAAGCTTTCTTT. It encodes CASTASGVNTEAFF.

CDR3 protein: CASSRSTGGGYTF. CDR3 nucleotides: TGTGCCAGCAGCCGAAGCACAGGTGGAGGCTACACCTTC. The chain recombines TRBV7-8 with TRBJ1-2; a weak D match, TRBD1 (5 bases). Germline lookup yields CDR1 SGHVS and CDR2 FQNEAQ. This CDR3 is 13 amino acids long. V was shortened by 5 bases and J by 8 bases, with 15 bases between the two germline ends.

This rearrangement joins TRBV5-4 to TRBJ1-2, with 8 positions matching TRBD1. Germline-derived CDR1 and CDR2 are SGHNT and YYREEE (reference sequence). CDR3 length: 12 amino acids. The trim removed 4 bases at V and 5 bases at J, leaving 1 base unmatched. CDR3 sequence reads: CASSRTGYGYTF. Here the CDR3 DNA reads TGTGCCAGCAGCCGGACAGGGTATGGCTACACCTTC.

This clone was counted ten times or more. The V and J genes are TRBV18 and TRBJ1-1; unclear D gene. The CDR3 spans 13 residues. Germline CDR1 reads KGHSH; CDR2 reads LQKENI. Between the trimmed V and J ends, which lost 3 bases and 6 bases, there was a span of 11 bases. The CDR3 nucleotides are TGTGCCAGCTCACCGAATCAGGACTCTGAAGCTTTCTTT. The encoded protein is CASSPNQDSEAFF.

A single count supports this clone. The rearrangement joins TRBV7-9 to TRBJ1-5; the match to TRBD1 covers 8 bases. This CDR3 has 14 amino acids. Germline V CDR1 and CDR2: SEHNR, FQNEAQ (reference sequence). The V and J ends lost 4 bases and 5 bases, in that order; junction bases with no gene match: 4. The CDR3 DNA reads as TGTGCCAGCAGCTCGGACAGGGTGTATCAGCCCCAGCATTTT. Its translation: CASSSDRVYQPQHF.

The chain has TRBV19 and TRBJ1-1; D is undetermined. The CDR3 length is 12 residues. With 3 bases removed from V and 8 bases from J, the gap between germline ends came to 10 bases. Germline V lookup: CDR1 LNHDA, CDR2 SQIVND (reference sequence). CDR3 nucleotides: TGTGCCAGTAGTATCGGGAAGAGGGAAGCTTTCTTT. Its translation: CASSIGKREAFF.

The V call is TRBV12-2, the J call TRBJ1-2. TRBV12-2 is tagged as a pseudogene. The CDR3 sequence is 14 residues long. CDR3 sequence: CASRPGGGTYGYTF. Here the CDR3 DNA reads TGTGCAAGTCGCCCGGGGGGAGGGACCTATGGCTACACCTTC.